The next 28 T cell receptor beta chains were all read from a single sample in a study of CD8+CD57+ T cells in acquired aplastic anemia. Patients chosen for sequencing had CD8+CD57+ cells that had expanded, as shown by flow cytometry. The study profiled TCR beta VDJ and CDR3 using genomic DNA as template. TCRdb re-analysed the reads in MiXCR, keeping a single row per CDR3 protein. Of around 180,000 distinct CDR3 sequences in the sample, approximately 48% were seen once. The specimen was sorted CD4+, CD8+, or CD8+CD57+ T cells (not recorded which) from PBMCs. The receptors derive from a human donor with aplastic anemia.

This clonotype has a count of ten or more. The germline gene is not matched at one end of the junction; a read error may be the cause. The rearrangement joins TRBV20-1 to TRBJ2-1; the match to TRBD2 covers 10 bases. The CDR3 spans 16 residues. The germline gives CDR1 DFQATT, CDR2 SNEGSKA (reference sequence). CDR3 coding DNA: TGCAGTGCGAGAGCTTTAGCGGGGGGCTCCTACAATGAGCAGTTCTTC. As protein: CSARALAGGSYNEQFF.

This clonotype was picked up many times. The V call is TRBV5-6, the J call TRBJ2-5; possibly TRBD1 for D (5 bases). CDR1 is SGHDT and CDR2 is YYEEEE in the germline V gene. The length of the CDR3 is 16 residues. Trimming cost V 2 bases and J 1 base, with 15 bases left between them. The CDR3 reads CASSFDRGQIQETQYF. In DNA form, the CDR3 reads TGTGCCAGCAGCTTTGACCGAGGACAAATCCAAGAGACCCAGTACTTC.

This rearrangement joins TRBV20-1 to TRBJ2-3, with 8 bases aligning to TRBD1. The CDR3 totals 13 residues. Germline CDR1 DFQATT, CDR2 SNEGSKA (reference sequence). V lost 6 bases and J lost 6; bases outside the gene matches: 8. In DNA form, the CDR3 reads TGCAGTGCAAGCCAGGGGGCGGATGATACGCAGTATTTT. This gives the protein CSASQGADDTQYF.

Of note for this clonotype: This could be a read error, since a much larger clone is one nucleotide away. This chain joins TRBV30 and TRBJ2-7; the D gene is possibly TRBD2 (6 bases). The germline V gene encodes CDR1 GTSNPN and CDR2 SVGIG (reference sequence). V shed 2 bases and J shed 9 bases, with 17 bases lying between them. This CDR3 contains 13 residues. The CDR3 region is CAWSRAGLGGQYF. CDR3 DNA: TGTGCCTGGAGTCGAGCGGGCCTTGGGGGGCAGTACTTC.

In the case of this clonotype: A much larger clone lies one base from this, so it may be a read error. CDR3 nucleotide sequence: TGTGCCAGCAGCTTATTCGACAGGAAATCCACTGAAGCTTTCTTT. As protein: CASSLFDRKSTEAFF. The rearrangement links TRBV5-4 to TRBJ1-1, with a weak D call TRBD1 (6 bases). The germline V and J ends were trimmed by 2 bases and 4 bases, with 15 bases remaining between them. The CDR3 runs 15 residues. The V gene's germline CDR1 is SGHNT and CDR2 YYREEE (reference sequence).

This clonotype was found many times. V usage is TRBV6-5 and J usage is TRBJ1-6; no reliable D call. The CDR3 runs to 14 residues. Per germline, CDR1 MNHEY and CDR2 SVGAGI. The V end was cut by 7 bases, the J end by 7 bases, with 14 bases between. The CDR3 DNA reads TGTGCCAGCAATTCGGCAGTACCGAATTCACCCCTCCACTTT. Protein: CASNSAVPNSPLHF.

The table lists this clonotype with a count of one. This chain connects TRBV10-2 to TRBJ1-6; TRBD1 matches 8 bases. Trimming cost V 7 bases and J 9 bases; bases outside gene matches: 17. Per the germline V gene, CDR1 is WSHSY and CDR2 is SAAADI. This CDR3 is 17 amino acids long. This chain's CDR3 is CASNLEGETGGGSPLHF. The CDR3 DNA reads TGCGCCAGCAACCTAGAAGGGGAAACAGGGGGAGGTTCACCCCTCCACTTT.

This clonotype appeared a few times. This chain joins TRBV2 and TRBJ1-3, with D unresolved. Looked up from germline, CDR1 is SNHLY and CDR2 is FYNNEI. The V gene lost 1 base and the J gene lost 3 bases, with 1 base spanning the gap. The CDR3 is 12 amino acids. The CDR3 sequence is CASSEGGNTIYF. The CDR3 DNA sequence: TGTGCCAGCAGTGAAGGTGGAAACACCATATATTTT.

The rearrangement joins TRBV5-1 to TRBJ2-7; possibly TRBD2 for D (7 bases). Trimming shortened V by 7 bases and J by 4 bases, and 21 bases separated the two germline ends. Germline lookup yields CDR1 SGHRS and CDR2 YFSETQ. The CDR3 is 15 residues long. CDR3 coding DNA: TGCGCCAGCGCCTTCGTGGGGGGGGCGCTATACGAGCAGTACTTC. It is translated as CASAFVGGALYEQYF.

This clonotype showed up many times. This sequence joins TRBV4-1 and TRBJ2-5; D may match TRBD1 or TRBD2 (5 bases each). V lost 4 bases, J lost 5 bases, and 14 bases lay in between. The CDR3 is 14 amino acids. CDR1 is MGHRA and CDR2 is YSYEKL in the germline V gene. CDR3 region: CASSPGTTGETQYF. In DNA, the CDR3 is TGCGCCAGCAGCCCTGGGACCACGGGGGAGACCCAGTACTTC.

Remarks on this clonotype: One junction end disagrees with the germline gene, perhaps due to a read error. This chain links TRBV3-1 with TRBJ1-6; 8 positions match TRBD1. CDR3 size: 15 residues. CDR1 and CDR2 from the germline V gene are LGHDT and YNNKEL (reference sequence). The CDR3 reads CTSNLQGARNSPLHF. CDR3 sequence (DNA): TGTACCAGCAACCTCCAGGGGGCGCGAAATTCACCCCTCCACTTT. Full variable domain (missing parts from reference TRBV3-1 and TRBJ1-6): DTAVSQTPKYLVTQMGNDKSIKCEQNLGHDTMYWYKQDSKKFLKIMFSYNNKELIINETVPNRFSPKSPDKAHLNLHINSLELGDSAVYFCTSNLQGARNSPLHFGNGTRLTVT.

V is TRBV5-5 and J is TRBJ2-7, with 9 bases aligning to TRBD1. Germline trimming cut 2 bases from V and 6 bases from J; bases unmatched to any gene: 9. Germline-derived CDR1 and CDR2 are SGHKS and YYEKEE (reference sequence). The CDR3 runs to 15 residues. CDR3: CASSFPGQGIGEQYF. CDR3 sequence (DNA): TGTGCCAGCAGCTTCCCGGGACAGGGCATTGGCGAGCAGTACTTC.

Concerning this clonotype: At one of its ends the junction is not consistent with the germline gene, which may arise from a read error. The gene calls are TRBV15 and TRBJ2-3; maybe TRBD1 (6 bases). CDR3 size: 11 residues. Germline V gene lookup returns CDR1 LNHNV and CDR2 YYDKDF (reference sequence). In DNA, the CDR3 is TGTGCCACCGGGGACACAGGTACGCAGTATTTT. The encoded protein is CATGDTGTQYF.

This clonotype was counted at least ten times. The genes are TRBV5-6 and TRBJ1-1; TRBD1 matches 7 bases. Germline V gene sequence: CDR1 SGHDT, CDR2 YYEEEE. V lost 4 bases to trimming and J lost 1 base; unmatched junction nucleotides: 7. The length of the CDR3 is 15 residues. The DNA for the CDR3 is TGTGCCAGCAGCCTTCAGGGACAGCCGAACACTGAAGCTTTCTTT. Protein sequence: CASSLQGQPNTEAFF.

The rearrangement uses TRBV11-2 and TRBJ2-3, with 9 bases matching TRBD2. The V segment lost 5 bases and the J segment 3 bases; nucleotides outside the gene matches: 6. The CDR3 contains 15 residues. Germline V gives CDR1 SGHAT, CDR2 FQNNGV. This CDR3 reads CASSHQGLATDTQYF. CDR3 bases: TGTGCCAGCAGCCACCAGGGACTAGCTACAGATACGCAGTATTTT.

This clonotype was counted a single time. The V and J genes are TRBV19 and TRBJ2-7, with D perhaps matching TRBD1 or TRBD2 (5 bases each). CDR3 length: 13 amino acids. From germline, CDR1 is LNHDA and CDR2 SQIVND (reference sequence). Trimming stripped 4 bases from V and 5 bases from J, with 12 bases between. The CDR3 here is CASSTLGTNEQYF. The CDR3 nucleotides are TGTGCCAGTAGTACCCTCGGGACCAACGAGCAGTACTTC.

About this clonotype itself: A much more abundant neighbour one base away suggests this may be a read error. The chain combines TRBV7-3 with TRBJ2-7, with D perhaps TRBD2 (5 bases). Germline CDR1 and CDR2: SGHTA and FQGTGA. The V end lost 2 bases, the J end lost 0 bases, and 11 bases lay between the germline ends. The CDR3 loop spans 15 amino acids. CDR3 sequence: CASSLGAANSYEQYF. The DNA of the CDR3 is TGTGCCAGCAGCTTAGGAGCGGCGAACTCCTACGAGCAGTACTTC. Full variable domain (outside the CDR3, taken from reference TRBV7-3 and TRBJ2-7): GAGVSQTPSNKVTEKGKYVELRCDPISGHTALYWYRQSLGQGPEFLIYFQGTGAADDSGLPNDRFFAVRPEGSVSTLKIQRTERGDSAVYLCASSLGAANSYEQYFGPGTRLTVT.

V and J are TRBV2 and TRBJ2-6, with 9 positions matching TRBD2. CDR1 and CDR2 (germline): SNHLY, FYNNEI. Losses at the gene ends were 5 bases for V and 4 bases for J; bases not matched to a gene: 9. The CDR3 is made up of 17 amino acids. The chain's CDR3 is CASSISGSLSGANVLTF. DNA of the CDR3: TGTGCCAGCAGTATTAGCGGGAGCCTTTCCGGGGCCAACGTCCTGACTTTC.

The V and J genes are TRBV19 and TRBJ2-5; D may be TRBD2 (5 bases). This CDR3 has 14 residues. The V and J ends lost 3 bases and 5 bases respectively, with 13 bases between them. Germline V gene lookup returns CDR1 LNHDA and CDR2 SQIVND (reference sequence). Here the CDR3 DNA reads TGTGCCAGTAGTATTCTCGGGTCGGGGGAGACCCAGTACTTC. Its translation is CASSILGSGETQYF. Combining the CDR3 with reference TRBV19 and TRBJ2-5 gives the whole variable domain DGGITQSPKYLFRKEGQNVTLSCEQNLNHDAMYWYRQDPGQGLRLIYYSQIVNDFQKGDIAEGYSVSREKKESFPLTVTSAQKNPTAFYLCASSILGSGETQYFGPGTRLLVL.

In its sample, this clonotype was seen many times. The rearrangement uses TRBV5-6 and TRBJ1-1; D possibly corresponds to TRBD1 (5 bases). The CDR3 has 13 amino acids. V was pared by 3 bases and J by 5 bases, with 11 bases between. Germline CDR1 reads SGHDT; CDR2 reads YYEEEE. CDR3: CASSWGGGTEAFF. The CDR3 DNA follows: TGTGCCAGCAGCTGGGGGGGTGGAACTGAAGCTTTCTTT.

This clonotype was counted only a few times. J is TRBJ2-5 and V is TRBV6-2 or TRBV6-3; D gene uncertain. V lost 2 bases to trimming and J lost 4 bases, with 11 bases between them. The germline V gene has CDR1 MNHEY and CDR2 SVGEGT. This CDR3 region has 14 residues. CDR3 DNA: TGTGCCAGCAGTTACAACCCCAGGAGAGAGACCCAGTACTTC. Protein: CASSYNPRRETQYF.

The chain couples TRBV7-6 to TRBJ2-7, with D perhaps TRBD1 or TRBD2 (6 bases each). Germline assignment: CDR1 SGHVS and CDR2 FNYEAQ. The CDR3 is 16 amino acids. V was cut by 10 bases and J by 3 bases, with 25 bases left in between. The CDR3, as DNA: TGTGCCACCGAAGGGGGGACCAGGGTGATAGTCTACGAGCAGTACTTC. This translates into CATEGGTRVIVYEQYF.

CDR3 loop: CAVGRNQETQYF. CDR3 sequence (DNA): TGTGCCGTCGGACGGAACCAAGAGACCCAGTACTTC. This rearrangement joins TRBV10-3 to TRBJ2-5, with D unresolved. Trimming took 11 bases from V and 0 from J, leaving 10 bases between them. CDR1 is ENHRY and CDR2 is SYGVKD in the germline V gene. This CDR3 is 12 amino acids long.

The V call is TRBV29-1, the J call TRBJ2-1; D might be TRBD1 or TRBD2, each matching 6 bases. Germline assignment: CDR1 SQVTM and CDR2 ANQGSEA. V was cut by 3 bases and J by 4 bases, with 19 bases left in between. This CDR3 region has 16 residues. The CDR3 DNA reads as TGCAGCGTTGAGGGGGGCCTAGAGAGCCCTTACAATGAGCAGTTCTTC. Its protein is CSVEGGLESPYNEQFF.

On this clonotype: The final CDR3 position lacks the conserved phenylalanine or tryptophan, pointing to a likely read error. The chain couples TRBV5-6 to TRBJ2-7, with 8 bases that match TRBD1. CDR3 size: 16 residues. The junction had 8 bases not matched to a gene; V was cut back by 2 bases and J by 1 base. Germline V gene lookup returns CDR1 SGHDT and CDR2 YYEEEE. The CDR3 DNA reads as TGTGCCAGCAGCTTCGCGGGGACAGGAGGTTCCTACGAGCAGTACCCC. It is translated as CASSFAGTGGSYEQYP.

The chain's CDR3 is CASSLVLRAGETQYF. The CDR3 nucleotides are TGTGCCAGCAGCTTAGTACTGCGGGCAGGAGAGACCCAGTACTTC. The rearrangement uses TRBV7-9 and TRBJ2-5; D may be TRBD2 (5 bases). The CDR3 covers 15 residues. Germline V gives CDR1 SEHNR, CDR2 FQNEAQ (reference sequence). Trimming stripped 1 base from V and 4 bases from J, with 13 bases between.

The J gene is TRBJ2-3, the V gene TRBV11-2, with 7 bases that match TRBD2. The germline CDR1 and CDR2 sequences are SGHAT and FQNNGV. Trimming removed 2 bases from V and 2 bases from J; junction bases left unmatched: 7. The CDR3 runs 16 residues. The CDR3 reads CASSLLRGGDTDTQYF. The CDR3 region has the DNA TGTGCCAGCAGCTTACTTAGGGGAGGGGACACAGATACGCAGTATTTT.

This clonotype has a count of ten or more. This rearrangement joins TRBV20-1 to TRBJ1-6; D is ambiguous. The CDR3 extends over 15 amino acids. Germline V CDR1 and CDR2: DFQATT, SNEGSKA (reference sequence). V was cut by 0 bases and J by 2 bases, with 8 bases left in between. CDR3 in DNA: TGCAGTGCTAGAGATCAAACAGCCTATAATTCACCCCTCCACTTT. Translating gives CSARDQTAYNSPLHF.